This T cell receptor beta chain was documented in a study of T-cell memory formation after mild COVID-19 (dated by TCRdb to the early 2020s). Describing the broader study: Most TCR sequence clusters were specific to one of the two donors. Longitudinal TCRalpha and TCRbeta repertoire sequencing tracked T-cell clones expanding and contracting after mild COVID-19 in two donors. The cohort was made up of two young adult volunteers, one female and one male, who were previously healthy.

Overall study outcomes, separate from this receptor: The detection of some responding clones in pre-infection memory suggests that pre-existing cross-reactive memory T cells joined the SARS-CoV-2 response. Only two mild cases were covered by the study, and larger cohorts that include severe cases with pre-infection samples were considered necessary. Whether the second-wave clones peaking on day 37 were SARS-CoV-2 specific was not confirmed. Contracting CD4+ clones turned up mainly in the CM and EM memory subsets, whereas EMRA was where CD8+ clones were enriched. Balanced CD4/CD8 phenotypes were observed for clones contracting from day 15 to 85, whereas a bias towards CD4+ was observed for a second wave of clones expanding from day 15 to 37.

Ficoll-Paque density gradient centrifugation was used to isolate PBMCs. For this clonotype: Its antigen is not yet known. No much larger clone is present one base from it, and per-base qualities are unavailable.

Inclusive of the bounding cysteine and phenylalanine, the CDR3 is 14 residues long. Only the CDR3 portion is preserved as DNA: 42 bases, with reading frame beginning at the first base. Via the germline V gene (reference sequence), CDR1 is LNHDA and CDR2 SQIVND. V is cut back by 8 bases and J by 0 bases, with 3 bases in the junction unmatched. Sequencing took place on an Illumina NovaSeq 6000. Using 5'RACE with constant-segment primers, TCRalpha and TCRbeta cDNA libraries were constructed, with sample barcodes and unique molecular identifiers added in the process. Trizol reagent was used to extract RNA from every sample. Libraries were amplified in two PCR steps, with a second sample barcode and Illumina TruSeq adapters added in the second step. Sequencing of the libraries was done on an Illumina NovaSeq, producing 2 x 150 bp paired-end reads. In the authors' own workflow: With migec v1.2.7, reads were demultiplexed and then collapsed into UMI-guided consensus sequences. With mixcr v2.1.11, UMI consensuses were aligned to TRA and TRB V and J templates and assembled into clonotypes. A clonotype was counted as expanded or contracted only if both edgeR and NoisET called the change significant, with noise models trained on biological replicates. For edgeR calls, the cutoffs were a false discovery rate-adjusted p below 0.01 and a log2 fold-change threshold of 1. PCA with hierarchical clustering of max-normalized trajectories of the 1000 most abundant clonotypes was used as exploratory dynamics analysis. Separately sequenced CD4+ and CD8+ repertoires were used to assign a CD4 or CD8 phenotype to each responding clone. TCRdb's own reprocessing of the public reads used fastp at Q25 and MiXCR and kept productive beta chains. Rows are unified per CDR3 protein, each entry keeping the most common DNA and genes. In this record, the V and J calls reflect TCRdb's handling and not the investigators' own analysis. For this sample the table gives roughly 130,000 distinct CDR3 sequences, of which roughly 6% were detected only once. The top ten clonotypes cover approximately 2% of the sample.

Material for sequencing was PBMCs or a T cell subset sorted from them (not recorded which). The clonotype comes from an adult woman who had mild COVID-19 (a few samples of this study predate the infection). The sample titles of this study are shuffled in the database, so cell type and time point are left out; the donor was told from shared clones. The rearrangement combines TRBV19 with TRBJ2-4; 8 bases in the middle match TRBD2. In nucleotides, the sequence is TGTGCCAGTGGCAGCGGGGGAGCCAAAAACATTCAGTACTTC. Translated, this is CASGSGGAKNIQYF.